The rows below give T cell receptor beta chains drawn from one sample of a study of T cells in Graves' hyperthyroidism and ophthalmopathy. TCRdb itself ran the multiplex PCR reads through MiXCR, one entry per CDR3 protein. The sample lists 700,000 or so distinct CDR3 sequences; more than 12% were seen once. The specimen sequenced was blood. The receptors derive from a woman in her fifties or sixties with Graves' ophthalmopathy. The CDR3 runs from the conserved cysteine through the conserved F or W. Size tells how often a clone was seen (once, few, many) or the class of an expanded clone, and some rows leave it out.

V	J	size	CDR3
TRBV11-2	TRBJ2-2	many	CASSFSSSGKTGELFF
TRBV5-1	TRBJ2-6	few	CASSLDQSSGANVLTF
TRBV4-3	TRBJ2-7	few	CASSQDPGGSTAYEQYF
TRBV20-1	TRBJ1-2	many	CSADRTSGRYGYTF
TRBV7-3	TRBJ2-7	many	CASSPLGGSSYEQYF
TRBV5-1	TRBJ2-1	many	CASSLAAGGSSYNEQFF
TRBV28	TRBJ2-3	many	CASSLWVLADNTDTQYF
TRBV20-1	TRBJ2-5	many	CSASKKREGVGETQYF
TRBV7-2	TRBJ2-1	few	CASSFSPGDEQFF
TRBV20-1	TRBJ2-7	.	CSAKPLAVSYEQYF
TRBV28	TRBJ2-3	many	CASSLGTSGGTDTQYF
TRBV5-1	TRBJ2-1	many	CASSLVADNEQFF
TRBV3-1	TRBJ2-7	many	CASRSSGTFEQYF
TRBV20-1	TRBJ2-1	.	CSARDPLTKSTNNEQFF
TRBV3-1	TRBJ2-5	.	CASRQSGGTQYF
TRBV12-3/TRBV12-4	TRBJ2-7	many	CASSLGAGEEQYF
TRBV2	TRBJ1-3	.	CASSANGAGAGNTIYF